The 30 T cell receptor beta chains below were found in one sample sequenced in a study of blood T cell repertoires in COVID-19. TCRdb's copy holds only in-frame clones and misses some; the assay was immunoSEQ multiplex PCR. Of approximately 70,000 clones in the sample, approximately 91% were seen once. The sequenced sample was peripheral blood. Source of these receptors: a human donor with active COVID-19. The donor label of this sample is uncertain.

The chain uses TRBV7-2 and TRBJ1-1, with D uncertain. V lost 1 base and J lost 1, with 7 bases in between. In germline, CDR1 is SGHTA, CDR2 FQGNSA. The CDR3 is 14 amino acids. The CDR3 sequence: CASSLGLTNTEAFF. The CDR3 nucleotides are TGTGCCAGCAGCTTAGGACTAACGAACACTGAAGCTTTCTTT.

The count of this clone is one. The chain has TRBV19 and TRBJ2-5, with 7 bases fitting TRBD1. The CDR3 covers 18 residues. The ends lost 4 bases at V and 0 bases at J; junction bases unmatched: 14. CDR1 is LNHDA and CDR2 is SQIVND in the germline V gene (reference sequence). CDR3 DNA sequence: TGTGCCAGTAGTACAGGACCTGGGGGACAGATGTACCAAGAGACCCAGTACTTC. Translation: CASSTGPGGQMYQETQYF.

The V gene is TRBV13, the J gene TRBJ2-7, with 13 bases matching TRBD2. The V gene's germline CDR1 is PRHDT and CDR2 FYEKMQ (reference sequence). There are 17 residues in the CDR3. With V trimmed by 4 bases and J by 3 bases, 9 bases remained unmatched. The CDR3 bases are TGTGCCAGCAGCTCCCGGACTAGCGGGAGAGGGGGCTACGAGCAGTACTTC. Translated: CASSSRTSGRGGYEQYF.

Worth noting for this clone: The same CDR3 arises from other DNA sequences in this sample as well. The V and J genes are TRBV10-1 and TRBJ1-1; D unresolved. This CDR3 has 13 amino acids. Trimming took 5 bases from V and 5 from J, leaving 12 bases between them. Germline CDR1 and CDR2: WNHNN and SYGVQD (reference sequence). The CDR3 region is CASSPSGATEAFF. CDR3 in DNA: TGCGCCAGCAGTCCCTCGGGAGCGACTGAAGCTTTCTTT.

This chain uses TRBV10-3 with TRBJ2-7; 11 positions agree with TRBD1. The length of the CDR3 is 14 residues. The germline gives CDR1 ENHRY, CDR2 SYGVKD. Trimming removed 9 bases from V and 6 bases from J; junction bases left unmatched: 10. The CDR3 reads CAIWVGTGGSEQYF. The CDR3 bases are TGTGCCATATGGGTGGGGACAGGGGGTTCCGAGCAGTACTTC.

J is TRBJ2-5 and V is TRBV7-9; the match to TRBD1 covers 7 bases. Germline CDR1 SEHNR, CDR2 FQNEAQ (reference sequence). With 3 bases clipped from V and 2 bases from J, the junction kept 6 bases outside the gene matches. The length of the CDR3 is 15 residues. This chain's CDR3 is CASSFGQAIQETQYF. In nucleotides, the CDR3 is TGTGCCAGCAGCTTCGGACAGGCCATTCAAGAGACCCAGTACTTC.

V gene TRBV7-2 combines with J gene TRBJ2-5, with TRBD2 matching over 9 bases. Germline V gene data show CDR1 as SGHTA and CDR2 as FQGNSA. This CDR3 comprises 17 residues. Unmatched junction bases numbered 12, after V lost 2 bases and J lost 5 bases. The CDR3 DNA reads as TGTGCCAGCAGCTTAAGGGGTCGCCTAGCGGGAAGTGAGACCCAGTACTTC. Its translation is CASSLRGRLAGSETQYF.

The chain couples TRBV7-2 to TRBJ2-1; 11 bases line up with TRBD2. The CDR3 contains 16 residues. Germline lookup yields CDR1 SGHTA and CDR2 FQGNSA. The trim removed 7 bases at V and 9 bases at J, leaving 14 bases unmatched. The CDR3 spells CASITPGLADLGEQFF. Here the CDR3 DNA reads TGTGCCAGCATCACCCCGGGACTAGCGGACTTGGGTGAGCAGTTCTTC.

This chain connects TRBV18 to TRBJ2-7, with 7 bases fitting TRBD2. CDR1 is KGHSH, CDR2 LQKENI, per germline. Trimming removed 2 bases from V and 2 bases from J; junction bases left unmatched: 9. The CDR3 runs to 16 residues. The CDR3 coding sequence is TGTGCCAGCTCACCATGGGGAGGGGCAACCCCCTACGAGCAGTACTTC. Translating gives CASSPWGGATPYEQYF. The whole variable domain, remainder taken from reference TRBV18 and TRBJ2-7, is NAGVMQNPRHLVRRRGQEARLRCSPMKGHSHVYWYRQLPEEGLKFMVYLQKENIIDESGMPKERFSAEFPKEGPSILRIQQVVRGDSAAYFCASSPWGGATPYEQYFGPGTRLTVT.

This clone occurred a few times. V gene TRBV9 combines with J gene TRBJ2-5, with TRBD1 identical over 10 bases. Germline lookup yields CDR1 SGDLS and CDR2 YYNGEE. This CDR3 region has 14 residues. J lost 5 bases, V lost 0 bases, and 1 base had no gene match. DNA of the CDR3: TGTGCCAGCAGCGTAGAGGGACAGGGGGAGACCCAGTACTTC. Its protein is CASSVEGQGETQYF.

This clone appeared once. The same CDR3 also results from other DNA sequences found in this sample. The chain has TRBV19 and TRBJ2-3, with 10 nucleotides matching TRBD2. J was trimmed by 4 bases and V by 5 bases; bases with no gene match: 9. CDR1 and CDR2 from the germline V gene are LNHDA and SQIVND (reference sequence). The CDR3 consists of 16 residues. CDR3 sequence (DNA): TGTGCCAGTAGTCCACCAGGTCTAGCGGGAGCAGATACGCAGTATTTT. Its translation: CASSPPGLAGADTQYF.

V and J are TRBV24-1 and TRBJ2-1; 9 bases fit TRBD1. CDR3 size: 16 residues. Germline V lookup: CDR1 KGHDR, CDR2 SFDVKD. Losses at the gene ends were 4 bases for V and 8 bases for J; bases not matched to a gene: 11. CDR3 protein: CATSDDPMGQGDEQFF. The CDR3, as DNA: TGTGCCACCAGTGACGATCCAATGGGACAGGGTGATGAGCAGTTCTTC.

The V gene is TRBV6-5, the J gene TRBJ1-2, with unresolved D. Germline V gene data show CDR1 as MNHEY and CDR2 as SVGAGI. This CDR3 has 14 amino acids. Deletions cut 3 bases from V and 2 bases from J, with 10 bases between. The CDR3 here is CASSYNPVNYGYTF. The CDR3 DNA sequence: TGTGCCAGCAGTTATAACCCAGTGAACTATGGCTACACCTTC.

This chain joins TRBV2 and TRBJ1-6; tentative D call: TRBD1 (5 bases). Trimming pared 3 bases from V and 5 bases from J, leaving 17 bases between. Germline-derived CDR1 and CDR2 are SNHLY and FYNNEI. The CDR3 sequence is 17 residues long. The CDR3 coding sequence is TGTGCCAGCAGTGATGGGGCAGTTTTTCTGGATAATTCACCCCTCCACTTT. Encoded protein: CASSDGAVFLDNSPLHF.

V is TRBV3-1 (or the pseudogene TRBV3-2) and J is TRBJ2-7, with a weak D call TRBD2 (6 bases). The CDR3 runs to 14 residues. Germline CDR1 reads LGHDT; CDR2 reads YNNKEL (reference sequence). V gave up 0 bases and J gave up 5 bases, with 11 bases separating them. The DNA for the CDR3 is TGTGCCAGCAGCCAAGATGGGGCTAGCGACGAGCAGTACTTC. It yields the protein CASSQDGASDEQYF.

The J gene is TRBJ2-2, the V gene TRBV4-2; perhaps TRBD2 as D (6 bases). This CDR3 has 16 amino acids. V lost 6 bases and J lost 3, with 17 bases in between. The germline gives CDR1 LGHNA, CDR2 YNFKEQ. The chain's CDR3 is CASRGQGRGDTGELFF. The CDR3 DNA follows: TGTGCCAGCAGGGGGCAGGGTCGCGGGGACACCGGGGAGCTGTTTTTT.

A single count supports this clone. The chain employs TRBV5-1 and TRBJ2-5; 7 bases line up with TRBD1. The CDR3 consists of 14 residues. Germline CDR1 reads SGHRS; CDR2 reads YFSETQ. Germline trimming cut 4 bases from V and 0 bases from J; bases unmatched to any gene: 3. The CDR3 bases are TGCGCCAGCAGCCCTGGGACAGACCAAGAGACCCAGTACTTC. Amino acids: CASSPGTDQETQYF.

The V and J genes are TRBV9 and TRBJ2-2; D remains ambiguous. The CDR3 spans 12 residues. Germline V gene data show CDR1 as SGDLS and CDR2 as YYNGEE. The ends were cut back, 3 bases at V and 6 bases at J, with 6 bases in the middle. CDR3 nucleotide sequence: TGTGCCAGCAGCGGTGCGGCCGGGGAGCTGTTTTTT. Its protein product is CASSGAAGELFF. Full variable domain (missing parts from reference TRBV9 and TRBJ2-2): DSGVTQTPKHLITATGQRVTLRCSPRSGDLSVYWYQQSLDQGLQFLIQYYNGEERAKGNILERFSAQQFPDLHSELNLSSLELGDSALYFCASSGAAGELFFGEGSRLTVL.

The chain employs TRBV19 and TRBJ1-4; D may be TRBD1 (6 bases). The CDR3 has 13 amino acids. Trimming removed 11 bases from V and 1 base from J, with 11 bases in between. The germline CDR1 and CDR2 sequences are LNHDA and SQIVND (reference sequence). As DNA, the CDR3 is TGTGCCTCAGGGGACGGAACTAATGAAAAACTGTTTTTT. Protein: CASGDGTNEKLFF.

The chain employs TRBV2 and TRBJ2-7; 9 bases are shared with TRBD1. The V gene's germline CDR1 is SNHLY and CDR2 FYNNEI. The CDR3 contains 13 residues. Trimming at V came to 7 bases and at J to 6 bases, leaving 7 bases not matched to a gene. The CDR3 here is CASKGTGKAEQYF. The CDR3 DNA follows: TGTGCCAGCAAAGGGACAGGGAAGGCCGAGCAGTACTTC.

The table lists this clone with many counts. V is TRBV5-1 and J is TRBJ2-5; 10 positions match TRBD2. The CDR3 spans 15 residues. The V gene's germline CDR1 is SGHRS and CDR2 YFSETQ. V lost 0 bases, J lost 6 bases, and 5 bases stayed unmatched. In DNA form, the CDR3 reads TGCGCCAGCAGCTTGGAACTAGCGGGACCCCAGACCCAGTACTTC. Protein: CASSLELAGPQTQYF. The whole variable domain, remainder taken from reference TRBV5-1 and TRBJ2-5, is KAGVTQTPRYLIKTRGQQVTLSCSPISGHRSVSWYQQTPGQGLQFLFEYFSETQRNKGNFPGRFSGRQFSNSRSEMNVSTLELGDSALYLCASSLELAGPQTQYFGPGTRLLVL.

This rearrangement joins TRBV18 to TRBJ2-7; D is possibly TRBD2 (5 bases). The V gene lost 2 bases and the J gene lost 6 bases, with 8 bases spanning the gap. Germline CDR1 KGHSH, CDR2 LQKENI. This CDR3 spans 12 amino acids. The CDR3 nucleotides are TGTGCCAGCTCACCAGTCCGGGGCGAGCAGTACTTC. Translated, it gives CASSPVRGEQYF.

This clone was found once. The chain is built from TRBV29-1 and TRBJ2-1; TRBD1 matches 7 bases. CDR3 length: 15 amino acids. With V trimmed by 6 bases and J by 0 bases, 8 bases remained unmatched. The germline V gene has CDR1 SQVTM and CDR2 ANQGSEA. The CDR3 spells CSVRTGATSYNEQFF. The CDR3 DNA sequence: TGCAGCGTAAGAACAGGGGCTACCTCCTACAATGAGCAGTTCTTC.

The chain links TRBV5-1 to TRBJ2-1, with D possibly TRBD2 on 6 matching bases. The CDR3 sequence is 17 residues long. CDR1 is SGHRS, CDR2 YFSETQ, per germline. V shed 4 bases and J shed 3 bases, with 20 bases lying between them. The CDR3 here is CASSGGLPGVGYNEQFF. The CDR3 nucleotides are TGCGCCAGCAGCGGGGGACTGCCGGGTGTAGGCTACAATGAGCAGTTCTTC.

The chain has TRBV11-2 and TRBJ1-1, with unresolved D. Germline V gene sequence: CDR1 SGHAT, CDR2 FQNNGV. The CDR3 has 13 residues. The V gene lost 2 bases and the J gene lost 5 bases, with 9 bases spanning the gap. This CDR3 reads CASSLSRDTEAFF. The CDR3 nucleotides read TGTGCCAGCAGCTTAAGCCGGGATACTGAAGCTTTCTTT.

V and J are TRBV7-6 and TRBJ2-2, with 9 bases identical to TRBD1. This CDR3 is built from 15 residues. CDR1 SGHVS and CDR2 FNYEAQ come from the germline V gene. With V trimmed by 5 bases and J by 2 bases, 3 bases remained unmatched. The CDR3 DNA follows: TGTGCCAGCAGCGGGGGACAGGGTAACACCGGGGAGCTGTTTTTT. Protein: CASSGGQGNTGELFF.

The chain has TRBV29-1 and TRBJ2-7; TRBD1 agrees at 9 bases. V was pared by 7 bases and J by 6 bases, with 4 bases of the junction left unmatched. The length of the CDR3 is 11 residues. CDR1 is SQVTM, CDR2 ANQGSEA, per germline. As DNA, the CDR3 is TGCAGCGGCCTGGGACAGGGCGAGCAGTACTTC. It specifies CSGLGQGEQYF.

CDR3 residues: CASSLRTGMNTEAFF. DNA of the CDR3: TGTGCCAGCAGTCTTAGGACAGGCATGAACACTGAAGCTTTCTTT. V usage is TRBV27 and J usage is TRBJ1-1, with 7 bases fitting TRBD1. The junction had 6 bases not matched to a gene; V was cut back by 5 bases and J by 0 bases. CDR3 length: 15 amino acids. Germline V gene sequence: CDR1 MNHEY, CDR2 SMNVEV (reference sequence).

The J gene is TRBJ2-3, the V gene TRBV7-9, with D maybe TRBD2 (5 bases). Trimming stripped 5 bases from V and 2 bases from J, with 8 bases between. In germline, CDR1 is SEHNR, CDR2 FQNEAQ (reference sequence). The CDR3 is 13 residues long. This chain's CDR3 is CASSPTTTDTQYF. The CDR3 nucleotides read TGTGCCAGCAGCCCGACTACCACAGATACGCAGTATTTT.

The chain has TRBV5-1 and TRBJ2-1, with 7 positions matching TRBD2. This CDR3 has 14 residues. The germline CDR1 and CDR2 sequences are SGHRS and YFSETQ. V was clipped by 8 bases and J by 7 bases; unmatched bases: 12. Here the CDR3 DNA reads TGCGCCAGTAATTACGGGACTATAGTAAATGAGCAGTTCTTC. The encoded protein is CASNYGTIVNEQFF.